This TCR beta chain is from a study of regulatory T cells in long-lasting Graves disease. Study observations and caveats: Possibly, too few samples lowered accuracy.

This clonotype has just one count. Its antigen is not known. This CDR3 contains 15 residues. Germline V CDR1 and CDR2: LNHDA, SQIVND (reference sequence). V was pared by 6 bases and J by 1 base, with 5 bases of the junction left unmatched. Time point described: persistent/refractory GD, antithyroid drugs over 5 years with positive TRAb. The TCR library was made from RNA that had been extracted from PBMCs in TRIzol. Graves' disease was diagnosed by American Thyroid Association guidelines. Arm-PCR of CDR3 regions and iRepertoire HTBI primers were the basis on which TCR beta libraries were built. TCRdb recomputed calls from the multiplex PCR reads with MiXCR, one row per CDR3 protein. The sample has 650,000 to 850,000 distinct CDR3 sequences, about 30% seen once.

This TCR was sampled from a female donor with Graves disease. This specimen consisted of peripheral blood mononuclear cells (PBMCs), obtained when the disease was refractory, from a patient treated with antithyroid drugs. The chain couples TRBV19 to TRBJ1-5, with 8 nucleotides matching TRBD1. CDR3 loop: CASRKRTGSNQPQHF. The CDR3 bases are TGTGCCAGTAGGAAACGGACAGGGAGCAATCAGCCCCAGCATTTT.